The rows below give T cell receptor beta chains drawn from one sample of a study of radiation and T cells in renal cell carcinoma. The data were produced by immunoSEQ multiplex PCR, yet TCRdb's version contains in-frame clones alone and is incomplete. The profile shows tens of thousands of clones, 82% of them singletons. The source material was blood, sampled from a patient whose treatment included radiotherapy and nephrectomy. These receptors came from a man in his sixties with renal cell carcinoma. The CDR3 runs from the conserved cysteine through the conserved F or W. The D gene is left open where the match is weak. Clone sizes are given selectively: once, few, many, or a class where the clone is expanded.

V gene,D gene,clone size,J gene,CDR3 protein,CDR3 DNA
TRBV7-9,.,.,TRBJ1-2,CASSLVLGRGDYGYTF,TGTGCCAGCAGCTTAGTTTTGGGCAGGGGAGACTATGGCTACACCTTC
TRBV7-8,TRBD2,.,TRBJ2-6,CASRPLAGRTRGANVLTF,TGTGCCAGCAGACCACTAGCGGGAAGAACGAGGGGGGCCAACGTCCTGACTTTC
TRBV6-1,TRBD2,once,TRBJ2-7,CASRFPGLADYEQYF,TGTGCCAGCAGGTTCCCGGGACTAGCGGACTACGAGCAGTACTTC
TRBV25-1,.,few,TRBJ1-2,CASSEGGYTF,TGTGCCAGCAGTGAGGGGGGCTACACCTTC
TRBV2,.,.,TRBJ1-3,CASGRRSGNTIYF,TGTGCCAGCGGACGTCGCTCTGGAAACACCATATATTTT
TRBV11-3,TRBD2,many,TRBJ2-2,CASSNPSGRGAGELFF,TGTGCCAGCAGCAACCCTAGCGGGAGGGGTGCCGGGGAGCTGTTTTTT
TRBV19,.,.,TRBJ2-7,CASSRTGMGMKEQYF,TGTGCCAGTAGCCGTACAGGTATGGGGATGAAGGAGCAGTACTTC
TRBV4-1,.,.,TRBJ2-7,CASSQDTSLGNYEQYF,TGCGCCAGCAGCCAAGATACTAGTTTGGGAAACTACGAGCAGTACTTC
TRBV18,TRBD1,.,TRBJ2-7,CASSLGQGANEQYF,TGTGCCAGCTCACTCGGACAGGGGGCCAACGAGCAGTACTTC
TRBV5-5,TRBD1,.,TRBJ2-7,CASSSGTGVDEQYF,TGTGCCAGCAGCTCCGGGACAGGGGTGGACGAGCAGTACTTC
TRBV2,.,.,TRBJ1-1,CASPQGLNTEAFF,TGTGCCAGCCCCCAGGGGTTGAACACTGAAGCTTTCTTT
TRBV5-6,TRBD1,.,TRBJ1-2,CASSPWTGYGYTF,TGTGCCAGCAGCCCTTGGACAGGTTATGGCTACACCTTC
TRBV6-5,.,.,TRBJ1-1,CASSYSMGRASTEAFF,TGTGCCAGCAGTTACTCGATGGGACGAGCAAGCACTGAAGCTTTCTTT
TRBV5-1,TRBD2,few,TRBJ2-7,CASSSGGVSEQYF,TGCGCCAGCAGCTCGGGAGGGGTTTCCGAGCAGTACTTC
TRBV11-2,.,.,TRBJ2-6,CASSLGANVLTF,TGTGCCAGCAGCTTAGGGGCCAACGTCCTGACTTTC
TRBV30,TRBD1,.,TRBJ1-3,CAGGTGMANTIYF,TGTGCCGGGGGGACAGGGATGGCAAACACCATATATTTT
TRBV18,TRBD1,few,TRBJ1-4,CASSSYRQGRDRRRLFF,TGTGCCAGCTCATCCTACCGACAGGGTAGAGATAGGCGTAGACTGTTTTTT
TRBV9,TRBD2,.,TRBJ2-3,CASSVGLAGADTQYF,TGTGCCAGCAGCGTCGGACTAGCGGGAGCCGATACGCAGTATTTT
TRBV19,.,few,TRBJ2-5,CASSIRSGSETQYF,TGTGCCAGTAGTATCCGTTCGGGATCGGAGACCCAGTACTTC
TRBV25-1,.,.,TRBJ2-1,CASTPQQGYEQFF,TGTGCCAGCACCCCTCAGCAAGGGTATGAGCAGTTCTTC
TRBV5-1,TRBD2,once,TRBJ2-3,CASSWTGTSGSSDTQYF,TGCGCCAGCAGCTGGACAGGGACTAGCGGGAGCTCAGATACGCAGTATTTT
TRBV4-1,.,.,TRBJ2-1,CASSQDLREQFF,TGCGCCAGCAGCCAAGATTTGCGTGAGCAGTTCTTC
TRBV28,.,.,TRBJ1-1,CASSLWSEEAFF,TGTGCCAGCAGCCTATGGTCCGAGGAAGCTTTCTTT
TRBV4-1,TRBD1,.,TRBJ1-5,CASSLREGADQPQHF,TGCGCCAGCAGCCTCAGAGAGGGGGCCGATCAGCCCCAGCATTTT
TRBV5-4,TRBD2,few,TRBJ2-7,CASSLVGGSAYEQYF,TGTGCCAGCAGCTTGGTGGGGGGGTCTGCGTACGAGCAGTACTTC
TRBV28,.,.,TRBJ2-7,CASSLGAAGDRVEQYF,TGTGCCAGCAGTTTAGGAGCGGCAGGTGATAGGGTCGAGCAGTACTTC